This is a list of T cell receptor beta chains from one sample in a study of PD-1 blockade in classical Hodgkin lymphoma. This table comes from immunoSEQ multiplex PCR, and its TCRdb copy is limited to in-frame clones, with some not included. The repertoire includes over 25,000 clones, 70% to 75% of them detected once, and over 2.5% sits in the top ten. The sample was peripheral blood mononuclear cells (PBMCs), taken before the second cycle of nivolumab. Receptor source: a human donor with classical Hodgkin lymphoma. Each CDR3 is given with its conserved first and last residue. Fields, in order: clone size, V gene, D gene, J gene, CDR3 DNA, CDR3 protein. A D gene is named only where the DNA matches it firmly. For some rows the clone size is stated as once, few or many, or as a class when expanded; others skip it.

.	TRBV7-6	TRBD1	TRBJ2-7	TGTGCCAGCAGCAACACAGGGGCTTACGACGAGCAGTACTTC	CASSNTGAYDEQYF
once	TRBV30	.	TRBJ2-7	TGTGCCTGGAGGAGAACCGGCTACGAGCAGTACTTC	CAWRRTGYEQYF
.	TRBV28	.	TRBJ1-2	TGTGCCAGCAGCCCCGGGGGAGAAATATCTAACTATGGCTACACCTTC	CASSPGGEISNYGYTF
.	TRBV9	.	TRBJ2-3	TGTGCCAGCACTCCCTTACCCGACTACACAGATACGCAGTATTTT	CASTPLPDYTDTQYF
few	TRBV7-9	TRBD2	TRBJ2-1	TGTGCCAGCAGCCACGGACTAGTCCATGAGCAGTTCTTC	CASSHGLVHEQFF
.	TRBV5-1	TRBD1	TRBJ2-7	TGCGCCAGCAGCTTGATACAGGGGCGCTACGAGCAGTACTTC	CASSLIQGRYEQYF
.	TRBV7-6	TRBD1	TRBJ2-5	TGTGCCAGCAGCCGAGGGGGCGGGGAGACCCAGTACTTC	CASSRGGGETQYF
.	TRBV5-6	.	TRBJ1-1	TGTGCCAGCAGTTACGGGGGCTCCACTGAAGCTTTCTTT	CASSYGGSTEAFF
.	TRBV21-1	.	TRBJ2-7	TGTGCCAGCAGCAGGGGGGAATCCTACGAGCAGTACTTC	CASSRGESYEQYF
.	TRBV9	TRBD2	TRBJ2-7	TGTGCCAGCAGCGGACAAAAGGGACTAGCCATCTACGAGCAGTACTTC	CASSGQKGLAIYEQYF
.	TRBV7-6	TRBD1	TRBJ2-6	TGTGCCAGCAGCTTAGTGCCGGGACAGGGCGCCCCTGGGGCCAACGTCCTGACTTTC	CASSLVPGQGAPGANVLTF
.	TRBV5-5	.	TRBJ2-7	TGTGCCAGCAGCTTGGAGGTGGGAATGCCCTACGAGCAGTACTTC	CASSLEVGMPYEQYF
.	TRBV2	.	TRBJ1-1	TGTGCCAGCAGAGGACAGTTGGTTGAAGCTTTCTTT	CASRGQLVEAFF
.	TRBV10-2	.	TRBJ1-1	TGCGCCAGCAGTGAGACCGACGGGAACACTGAAGCTTTCTTT	CASSETDGNTEAFF
.	TRBV7-2	.	TRBJ2-7	TGTGCCAGCAGCGATAAGGGCTCCTACGAGCAGTACTTC	CASSDKGSYEQYF
.	TRBV19	.	TRBJ2-7	TGTGCCAGTAAGGCAGGGAGCTCCTACGAGCAGTACTTC	CASKAGSSYEQYF
.	TRBV19	.	TRBJ2-7	TGTGCCAGTAGGTTTGGCTACGAGCAGTACTTC	CASRFGYEQYF
.	TRBV6-5	TRBD2	TRBJ2-7	TGTGCCAGCAGTCTTGGACTAGCGCAGTCCTACGAGCAGTACTTC	CASSLGLAQSYEQYF
.	TRBV19	.	TRBJ2-7	TGTGCCAGTAGTTCATCAGGGTCCGAGCAGTACTTC	CASSSSGSEQYF
.	TRBV6-4	.	TRBJ1-5	TGTGCCAGCAGTGACCCCGGACAGCGGAACAATCAGCCCCAGCATTTT	CASSDPGQRNNQPQHF
once	TRBV2	TRBD2	TRBJ2-7	TGTGCCAGCAGCAAGTTAGCGGGGGGATCCGTCGAGCAGTACTTC	CASSKLAGGSVEQYF
.	TRBV4-1	.	TRBJ2-7	TGCGCCAGCAGCCAAGATTCGGCAGCTTCCTACGAGCAGTACTTC	CASSQDSAASYEQYF
.	TRBV5-5	TRBD2	TRBJ2-5	TGTGCCAGCAGCTTGGCTAGCGGGGGAGAGACCCAGTACTTC	CASSLASGGETQYF
.	TRBV11-2	TRBD2	TRBJ2-7	TGTGCCAGCAGCGGCCCCGGGGGGGACGCCTACGAGCAGTACTTC	CASSGPGGDAYEQYF
.	TRBV29-1	.	TRBJ2-7	TGCAGCGTTCACGGACTGCCGGGGACCTACGAGCAGTACTTC	CSVHGLPGTYEQYF
.	TRBV13	.	TRBJ2-7	TGTGCCAGCAGCTTAGGCCTCGGGGGCAGCTACGAGCAGTACTTC	CASSLGLGGSYEQYF
few	TRBV9	.	TRBJ1-1	TGTGCCAGCAGCGCAGGGTATAGCACTGAAGCTTTCTTT	CASSAGYSTEAFF
.	TRBV7-9	TRBD1	TRBJ1-1	TGTGCCAGCAGCTTGGGGGACAGGGAAGGTGGCACTGAAGCTTTCTTT	CASSLGDREGGTEAFF
.	TRBV10-3	TRBD1	TRBJ2-7	TGTGCCATCGGACAGGGGGCGGGGGAGCAGTACTTC	CAIGQGAGEQYF
.	TRBV6-6	.	TRBJ2-1	TGTGCCAGCAGTTACGCGGGCCCCTCCAATGAGCAGTTCTTC	CASSYAGPSNEQFF
once	TRBV21-1	.	TRBJ2-5	TGTGCCAGCAGCAAAGCGCTTTGGGGGCCCCCCTGTATTGAGACCCAGTACTTC	CASSKALWGPPCIETQYF
.	TRBV10-3	.	TRBJ1-1	TGTGCCATCAGTGGGTCTCTCGGCACTGAAGCTTTCTTT	CAISGSLGTEAFF
.	TRBV7-2	.	TRBJ1-6	TGTGCCAGCAGCTTACGGCGGGTGGGGGGTCCCCTCCACTTT	CASSLRRVGGPLHF
.	TRBV29-1	TRBD1	TRBJ1-2	TGCAGCGTTGAGACATGGGCAGGGGGGAAAGCTAACTATGGCTACACCTTC	CSVETWAGGKANYGYTF
few	TRBV5-5	TRBD1	TRBJ2-1	TGTGCCAGCAACCTTCGACAGGGGTGGAATGAGCAGTTCTTC	CASNLRQGWNEQFF
.	TRBV5-1	.	TRBJ1-1	TGCGCCAGCAGCTTGGGAGGAGGGTTCCGGAACACTGAAGCTTTCTTT	CASSLGGGFRNTEAFF
.	TRBV10-3	TRBD1	TRBJ1-1	TGTGCCATCAGTGATAGTCGGGACAGAGGGGGTAGCACTGAAGCTTTCTTT	CAISDSRDRGGSTEAFF
once	TRBV7-2	.	TRBJ2-3	TGTGCCAGCAGCCTAACTGGGGATACGCAGTATTTT	CASSLTGDTQYF
.	TRBV27	.	TRBJ1-1	TGTGCCAGCAGTTTAGGCGGATCAGGGCTCACTGAAGCTTTCTTT	CASSLGGSGLTEAFF
.	TRBV28	TRBD1	TRBJ1-1	TGTGCCAGCAGAATAGACAGGGAAAACACTGAAGCTTTCTTT	CASRIDRENTEAFF
once	TRBV5-4	TRBD2	TRBJ2-3	TGTGCCAGCAGCTCGGGACTAGCGGGGGGGCCCGACACAGATACGCAGTATTTT	CASSSGLAGGPDTDTQYF